Listed below are T cell receptor beta chains from one sample, sequenced in a study of blood T cell repertoires in COVID-19. The protocol was immunoSEQ multiplex PCR, while the TCRdb copy is restricted to in-frame clones and leaves out a portion. The table has around 470,000 clones, less than 95% seen once. Sequencing was carried out using PBMCs or T cells enriched from blood (not recorded which). The source of these receptors is a man between 18 and 29 years old who had recovered from COVID-19. The CDR3 runs from the conserved cysteine through the conserved F or W.

j_call | v_call | cdr3_aa
TRBJ1-1 | TRBV2 | CASRKTTGWDTEAFF
TRBJ1-5 | TRBV2 | CASSPQGLLQPQHF
TRBJ2-7 | TRBV18 | CASSPWGAGVTEQYF
TRBJ1-3 | TRBV3-1/TRBV3-2 | CASSQDDVARHRNTIYF
TRBJ2-2 | TRBV9 | CASSATAGGTGELFF
TRBJ2-2 | TRBV5-8 | CASSSFIRGPTGELFF
TRBJ2-2 | TRBV13 | CASSFPPRASGSGTGELFF
TRBJ2-7 | TRBV28 | CASVTGGAEDYEQYF
TRBJ2-7 | TRBV2 | CASQEPGGSLSYEQYF
TRBJ2-1 | TRBV7-3 | CASSLNPSREQFF
TRBJ2-7 | TRBV27 | CASRSRLAGNSYEQYF
TRBJ1-5 | TRBV15 | CATSHPPGPQHF
TRBJ2-7 | TRBV5-4 | CASSRRGQTYEQYF
TRBJ1-1 | TRBV5-1 | CASSRDVNTEAFF
TRBJ2-1 | TRBV2 | CASSPYNEQFF
TRBJ2-5 | TRBV5-1 | CASSLAGGGAETQYF
TRBJ1-1 | TRBV2 | CASSEGPSTEAFF
TRBJ1-1 | TRBV15 | CATSRDYGGWTEAFF